The 30 T cell receptor beta chains below all came from one sample that was sequenced in a study of cytomegalovirus exposure and HLA in healthy donors. Primers for the PCR totalled 60 Vbeta and 13 Jbeta. The method was immunoSEQ multiplex PCR; TCRdb's version includes in-frame clones alone and lacks a portion of them. This sample yields some 200,000 clones, of which 81% are seen a single time; less than 4.5% belongs to the top ten. Sequencing was performed on PBMCs. The receptors shown here come from a man aged 50 or older in good health and CMV-seronegative.

This clone has a handful of counts. CDR3 DNA: TGTGCCAGCAGTGAAGCGCTTACCAGGGTAGATGGCTACACCTTC. Protein product: CASSEALTRVDGYTF. V gene TRBV2 combines with J gene TRBJ1-2, with D tentatively TRBD1 (5 bases). Per the germline V gene, CDR1 is SNHLY and CDR2 is FYNNEI. CDR3 length: 15 residues. Trimming removed 0 bases at V and 6 bases at J, with 14 bases between.

This chain links TRBV12-5 with TRBJ1-3; no clear D gene. Between the trimmed V and J ends, which lost 5 bases and 4 bases, there was a span of 9 bases. The CDR3 runs to 13 residues. Germline V gene lookup returns CDR1 LGHNT and CDR2 FRNRAP. The CDR3 DNA reads as TGTGCTAGTGGTGTTTCCCAGGGAAACACCATATATTTT. This gives the protein CASGVSQGNTIYF.

The chain links TRBV27 to TRBJ1-1; no definite D call. Germline V gene data show CDR1 as MNHEY and CDR2 as SMNVEV (reference sequence). V was trimmed by 1 base and J by 3 bases, leaving 9 bases between them. The CDR3 covers 14 residues. CDR3 DNA sequence: TGTGCCAGCAGTTTATTATCAGACTACACTGAAGCTTTCTTT. It codes for CASSLLSDYTEAFF.

The gene calls are TRBV27 and TRBJ2-3; the D gene is possibly TRBD1 (5 bases). V shed 5 bases and J shed 4 bases, with 19 bases lying between them. The germline V gene encodes CDR1 MNHEY and CDR2 SMNVEV (reference sequence). The CDR3 runs to 16 residues. CDR3 DNA: TGTGCCAGCAGTCCCTGGGGCAGGGAAGAACCAGATACGCAGTATTTT. As protein: CASSPWGREEPDTQYF.

The V call is TRBV27, the J call TRBJ1-2, with a tentative D call TRBD1 (6 bases). The CDR3 is 15 amino acids. Trimming stripped 1 base from V and 4 bases from J, with 13 bases between. Germline CDR1 MNHEY, CDR2 SMNVEV (reference sequence). CDR3 amino acids: CASSLFGGRGYGYTF. The DNA of the CDR3 is TGTGCCAGCAGTTTATTCGGGGGGCGAGGCTATGGCTACACCTTC.

The J gene is TRBJ1-5, the V gene TRBV4-1; TRBD1 is a possible D gene (6 bases). Germline CDR1 reads MGHRA; CDR2 reads YSYEKL. The germline V and J ends were trimmed by 2 bases and 4 bases, with 18 bases remaining between them. CDR3 length: 17 amino acids. The chain's CDR3 is CASSQQVADRRNQPQHF. DNA of the CDR3: TGCGCCAGCAGCCAACAGGTCGCGGACAGAAGGAATCAGCCCCAGCATTTT.

V usage is TRBV7-2 and J usage is TRBJ1-1, with 7 bases that match TRBD1. Germline loops: CDR1 SGHTA, CDR2 FQGNSA. This CDR3 spans 15 amino acids. V trimming: 5 bases; J trimming: 2 bases; junction bases outside the gene matches: 8. CDR3 DNA: TGTGCCAGCAGCCCAGAGGGACAGCGTAACACTGAAGCTTTCTTT. The encoded protein is CASSPEGQRNTEAFF.

The chain carries TRBV10-3 and TRBJ2-3; D might be TRBD1 (6 bases). This CDR3 has 15 residues. Germline V CDR1 and CDR2: ENHRY, SYGVKD. V was clipped by 2 bases and J by 0 bases, with 9 bases between them. CDR3 amino acids: CAISEGGFSTDTQYF. In DNA form, the CDR3 reads TGTGCCATCAGTGAGGGGGGCTTTAGCACAGATACGCAGTATTTT.

This clone has a single count. The rearrangement links TRBV6-4 to TRBJ2-2; tentative D call: TRBD1 (6 bases). With 6 bases removed from V and 3 bases from J, the gap between germline ends came to 11 bases. The CDR3 spans 14 residues. From germline, CDR1 is MRHNA and CDR2 SNTAGT. The CDR3 spells CASRTTGYTGELFF. CDR3 nucleotides: TGTGCCAGCAGAACCACAGGGTACACCGGGGAGCTGTTTTTT.

This chain joins TRBV7-2 and TRBJ1-2, with 8 bases fitting TRBD1. CDR1 and CDR2 from the germline V gene are SGHTA and FQGNSA. CDR3 length: 14 residues. V was pared by 5 bases and J by 5 bases, with 7 bases of the junction left unmatched. The CDR3 protein is CASSRDRGGYGYTF. CDR3 DNA: TGTGCCAGCAGCCGAGACAGGGGAGGATATGGCTACACCTTC.

The table lists this clone with a few counts. The chain recombines TRBV7-8 with TRBJ2-2, with TRBD1 as a possible D gene (5 bases). There are 17 residues in the CDR3. Per germline, CDR1 SGHVS and CDR2 FQNEAQ. Between the trimmed V and J ends, which lost 7 bases and 5 bases, there was a span of 23 bases. In DNA form, the CDR3 reads TGTGCCAGCAAACCCAGGGATGGGGTGTTACGTACCGGGGAGCTGTTTTTT. This gives the protein CASKPRDGVLRTGELFF.

This chain uses TRBV11-2 with TRBJ2-5; D is unclear. The CDR3 extends over 14 amino acids. The germline gives CDR1 SGHAT, CDR2 FQNNGV. V was shortened by 1 base and J by 5 bases, with 11 bases between the two germline ends. For the CDR3, the DNA is TGTGCCAGCAGCTTAGCTTTCAGTCTGGAGACCCAGTACTTC. It is translated as CASSLAFSLETQYF.

This sequence joins TRBV5-1 and TRBJ2-5; D is uncertain. The DNA end is a closer match to TRBJ2-7, so the J assignment may be wrong. This CDR3 contains 15 residues. Per germline, CDR1 SGHRS and CDR2 YFSETQ. CDR3: CASSSAGSGGYEQYF. The CDR3 region has the DNA TGCGCCAGCAGCTCGGCCGGAAGTGGCGGCTACGAGCAGTACTTC.

The chain links TRBV18 to TRBJ2-3; 7 bases map to TRBD1. Germline-derived CDR1 and CDR2 are KGHSH and LQKENI. V trimming: 8 bases; J trimming: 3 bases; junction bases outside the gene matches: 17. CDR3 length: 17 amino acids. The CDR3 protein is CASRKQYGTDRTDTQYF. The CDR3 bases are TGTGCCAGCCGAAAACAGTACGGGACAGACCGAACAGATACGCAGTATTTT.

This sequence joins TRBV7-9 and TRBJ2-2; D unclear. The germline V gene encodes CDR1 SEHNR and CDR2 FQNEAQ (reference sequence). The CDR3 has 8 residues. For the CDR3, the DNA is TGTTCTACCGGGGAGCTGTTTTTT. It is translated as CSTGELFF.

This chain links TRBV9 with TRBJ2-2, with D perhaps TRBD2 (6 bases). The CDR3 length is 17 residues. Trimming took 0 bases from V and 1 from J, leaving 13 bases between them. The germline gives CDR1 SGDLS, CDR2 YYNGEE. The CDR3, as DNA: TGTGCCAGCAGCGTAGTAGGTGTGGGGGGGAACACCGGGGAGCTGTTTTTT. Protein product: CASSVVGVGGNTGELFF. The variable domain in full, with the rest retrieved from reference TRBV9 and TRBJ2-2, is DSGVTQTPKHLITATGQRVTLRCSPRSGDLSVYWYQQSLDQGLQFLIQYYNGEERAKGNILERFSAQQFPDLHSELNLSSLELGDSALYFCASSVVGVGGNTGELFFGEGSRLTVL.

The V and J genes are TRBV19 and TRBJ1-2, with D uncertain. The CDR3 extends over 12 amino acids. Trimming cost V 11 bases and J 8 bases, with 18 bases left between them. Germline CDR1 LNHDA, CDR2 SQIVND (reference sequence). CDR3 residues: CADHGGEWGYTF. The DNA of the CDR3 is TGTGCCGATCACGGCGGGGAGTGGGGCTACACCTTC.

The J gene is TRBJ1-1, the V gene TRBV27; no definite D call. This CDR3 has 16 amino acids. Germline V gene lookup returns CDR1 MNHEY and CDR2 SMNVEV (reference sequence). V gave up 4 bases and J gave up 4 bases, with 19 bases separating them. This CDR3 reads CASSSGLRGSGTEAFF. The CDR3 coding sequence is TGTGCCAGCAGTTCTGGCCTCAGAGGCTCTGGCACTGAAGCTTTCTTT.

J is TRBJ1-6 and V is TRBV27, with a possible D match to TRBD1 (6 bases). CDR1 MNHEY and CDR2 SMNVEV come from the germline V gene (reference sequence). This CDR3 has 14 residues. The V end lost 10 bases, the J end lost 3 bases, and 13 bases lay between the germline ends. The CDR3 DNA sequence: TGTGCCACCACTACAGGGTTCTATAATTCACCCCTCCACTTT. Amino acid sequence: CATTTGFYNSPLHF.

The chain carries TRBV9 and TRBJ2-1; D is perhaps TRBD2 (5 bases). V was clipped by 1 base and J by 6 bases, with 8 bases between them. Germline V gives CDR1 SGDLS, CDR2 YYNGEE. This CDR3 comprises 13 residues. The CDR3 loop reads CASSVTGINEQFF. Here the CDR3 DNA reads TGTGCCAGCAGCGTAACCGGGATCAATGAGCAGTTCTTC.

This rearrangement joins TRBV11-3 to TRBJ2-1; 7 bases line up with TRBD1. Looked up from germline, CDR1 is SGHNT and CDR2 is YENEEA. Losses at the gene ends were 2 bases for V and 7 bases for J; bases not matched to a gene: 11. The CDR3 length is 16 residues. Here the CDR3 DNA reads TGTGCCAGCAGCTTATTCGGACAGGCCTTCGGTAATGAGCAGTTCTTC. This sequence encodes CASSLFGQAFGNEQFF.

This chain links TRBV7-3 with TRBJ2-2; maybe TRBD2 (5 bases). Between the trimmed V and J ends, which lost 2 bases and 5 bases, there was a span of 12 bases. The germline V gene has CDR1 SGHTA and CDR2 FQGTGA. The CDR3 has 15 amino acids. CDR3 protein: CASSLLGPGTGELFF. In nucleotides, the CDR3 is TGTGCCAGCAGCTTATTGGGCCCGGGAACCGGGGAGCTGTTTTTT. The variable domain in full, completed from reference TRBV7-3 and TRBJ2-2, reads GAGVSQTPSNKVTEKGKYVELRCDPISGHTALYWYRQSLGQGPEFLIYFQGTGAADDSGLPNDRFFAVRPEGSVSTLKIQRTERGDSAVYLCASSLLGPGTGELFFGEGSRLTVL.

V and J are TRBV9 and TRBJ2-4; D remains unclear. V was shortened by 0 bases and J by 0 bases, with 10 bases between the two germline ends. CDR3 length: 16 amino acids. The germline CDR1 and CDR2 sequences are SGDLS and YYNGEE. CDR3 residues: CASSVEDGLAKNIQYF. The CDR3 nucleotides read TGTGCCAGCAGCGTAGAGGATGGGCTAGCCAAAAACATTCAGTACTTC. Together with reference TRBV9 and TRBJ2-4, the CDR3 gives the full variable domain: DSGVTQTPKHLITATGQRVTLRCSPRSGDLSVYWYQQSLDQGLQFLIQYYNGEERAKGNILERFSAQQFPDLHSELNLSSLELGDSALYFCASSVEDGLAKNIQYFGAGTRLSVL.

The chain couples TRBV25-1 to TRBJ2-3, with 9 bases matching TRBD2. From germline, CDR1 is MGHDK and CDR2 SYGVNS. The V segment lost 8 bases and the J segment 4 bases; nucleotides outside the gene matches: 10. The CDR3 has 15 amino acids. In DNA, the CDR3 is TGTGCCAGCGGAGGGGCGGGGGGGCGGGCAGATACGCAGTATTTT. It yields the protein CASGGAGGRADTQYF. The whole variable domain, remainder taken from reference TRBV25-1 and TRBJ2-3, is EADIYQTPRYLVIGTGKKITLECSQTMGHDKMYWYQQDPGMELHLIHYSYGVNSTEKGDLSSESTVSRIRTEHFPLTLESARPSHTSQYLCASGGAGGRADTQYFGPGTRLTVL.

The V call is TRBV30, the J call TRBJ1-5; 8 positions match TRBD1. The CDR3 covers 15 residues. V gave up 2 bases and J gave up 4 bases; unmatched junction bases: 7. CDR1 is GTSNPN and CDR2 is SVGIG in the germline V gene (reference sequence). The CDR3 bases are TGTGCCTGGAGTCCCAAGACAGGGGTAAATCAGCCCCAGCATTTT. Translation: CAWSPKTGVNQPQHF.

On this clone itself: Different DNA sequences within this sample yield the same CDR3. The genes are TRBV4-1 and TRBJ2-7; TRBD1 is a possible D gene (6 bases). V lost 1 base and J 3 bases, leaving 10 bases between the germline ends. The V gene's germline CDR1 is MGHRA and CDR2 YSYEKL. This CDR3 comprises 14 residues. The CDR3 sequence is CASSQVGGRYEQYF. The CDR3, as DNA: TGCGCCAGCAGCCAAGTAGGGGGACGCTACGAGCAGTACTTC.

This chain joins TRBV7-2 and TRBJ1-5; D is unresolved. The CDR3 has 12 amino acids. Germline CDR1 SGHTA, CDR2 FQGNSA. V lost 5 bases, J lost 9 bases, and 11 bases lay in between. Written as DNA, the CDR3 is TGTGCCAGCAGCGCCGGCGGGATGCCCCAGCATTTT. Its translation is CASSAGGMPQHF.

The chain couples TRBV27 to TRBJ1-4; 9 positions match TRBD1. This CDR3 contains 15 residues. Germline V gives CDR1 MNHEY, CDR2 SMNVEV (reference sequence). Germline trimming cut 2 bases from V and 5 bases from J; bases unmatched to any gene: 3. Here the CDR3 DNA reads TGTGCCAGCAGTTTAGATGGGACAGGGAATGAAAAACTGTTTTTT. Residues: CASSLDGTGNEKLFF.

This clone appeared once. The CDR3 sequence is CASSVGQARTGELFF. CDR3 nucleotide sequence: TGTGCCAGCAGTGTGGGACAGGCCAGGACGGGGGAGCTGTTTTTT. The chain joins TRBV2 to TRBJ2-2, with TRBD1 matching 8 bases. The V gene's germline CDR1 is SNHLY and CDR2 FYNNEI. The junction had 9 bases not matched to a gene; V was cut back by 4 bases and J by 8 bases. The CDR3 loop spans 15 amino acids.

This chain uses TRBV4-2 with TRBJ2-3, with 11 bases lining up with TRBD2. The CDR3 runs to 15 residues. The J segment lost 3 bases and the V segment lost 4 bases, leaving 3 bases of the junction unmatched. Germline V gives CDR1 LGHNA, CDR2 YNFKEQ. The CDR3 sequence: CASSPRLAGTDTQYF. The CDR3, as DNA: TGTGCCAGCAGCCCCCGACTAGCGGGGACAGATACGCAGTATTTT.